These T cell receptor beta chains were read from a single sample in a study of T-cell memory formation after mild COVID-19. From the 5' RACE reads, TCRdb called clonotypes with MiXCR, one entry per CDR3 protein. Of over 500,000 distinct CDR3 sequences in the sample, 17% were seen once. The sequenced sample was PBMCs or a T cell subset sorted from them (not recorded which). Receptors were obtained from an adult woman who had mild COVID-19 (a few samples of this study predate the infection). Cell type and time point are not known. The CDR3 runs from the conserved cysteine through the conserved F or W. The D gene is left open where the match is weak. Size values are once, few and many counts, or a class for expanded clones, and some rows have none.

D gene,V gene,clone size,J gene,CDR3 length,CDR3 DNA,CDR3 protein
.,TRBV20-1,few,TRBJ2-7,14,TGCAGTGCTAGTGGCGACTCGCGATTCGACGAGCAGTACTTC,CSASGDSRFDEQYF
.,TRBV5-1,few,TRBJ2-5,14,TGCGCCAGCAGCTTGGCCAGCATACAAGAGACCCAGTACTTC,CASSLASIQETQYF
.,TRBV27,few,TRBJ1-1,14,TGTGCCAGCAGTTTATCGAGGTACCTGACTGAAGCTTTCTTT,CASSLSRYLTEAFF
.,TRBV24-1,.,TRBJ1-2,15,TGTGCCACCAGTGATGGGGGACTCCGGTCCTATGGCTACACCTTC,CATSDGGLRSYGYTF
.,TRBV18,.,TRBJ1-3,14,TGTGCCAGCAGGGCCCCAAGCTCTGGAAACACCATATATTTT,CASRAPSSGNTIYF
.,TRBV7-6,.,TRBJ1-1,15,TGTGCCAGCAGCTTAGGGGACGGGTTGAACATTGAAGCTTTCTTT,CASSLGDGLNIEAFF
.,TRBV7-3,.,TRBJ2-2,16,TGTGCCAGCAGCCAGGGGCGGCAGGGGAAGTCCGGGGAGCTGTTTTTT,CASSQGRQGKSGELFF
.,TRBV6-5,.,TRBJ1-2,15,TGTGCCAGCAGTTACTCCGGGACAAAGGTCCATGGCTACACCTTC,CASSYSGTKVHGYTF
TRBD1,TRBV16,.,TRBJ1-1,14,TGTGCCAGCAGTCCGAACAGGGGTGCGACTGAAGCTTTCTTT,CASSPNRGATEAFF
.,TRBV7-3,few,TRBJ2-1,15,TGTGCCAGCAGCCTCTGGGTTGGTAGCGACAATGAGCAGTTCTTC,CASSLWVGSDNEQFF
TRBD1,TRBV20-1,few,TRBJ1-5,13,TGCAGTGCATGGACAGGAAGCAATCAGCCCCAGCATTTT,CSAWTGSNQPQHF
TRBD2,TRBV6-5,many,TRBJ2-2,18,TGTGCCAGCAGCCTCGGACTAGCGGGGGGGTTGAACACCGGGGAGCTGTTTTTT,CASSLGLAGGLNTGELFF
.,TRBV25-1,.,TRBJ1-5,14,TGTGCCAGCAGTGAATCCGATAGCAATCAGCCCCAGCATTTT,CASSESDSNQPQHF
.,TRBV24-1,.,TRBJ2-7,16,TGTGCCACCAGTGATGTCGGGCAGGAGATCTCCTACGAGCAGTACTTC,CATSDVGQEISYEQYF
TRBD2,TRBV11-2,.,TRBJ2-5,14,TGTGCCAGCACCCCGGGACTAGCGCAAGAGACCCAGTACTTC,CASTPGLAQETQYF
TRBD2,TRBV7-9,few,TRBJ2-1,15,TGTGCCAGCAGCGCCACTAGCGGGACGGGGAATGAGCAGTTCTTC,CASSATSGTGNEQFF
TRBD1,TRBV15,few,TRBJ2-3,15,TGTGCCACCAGCAGAGCGGGACAGCCCACAGATACGCAGTATTTT,CATSRAGQPTDTQYF
.,TRBV20-1,.,TRBJ2-3,11,TGCAGTGCACTACGCACAGATACGCAGTATTTT,CSALRTDTQYF
.,TRBV7-2,many,TRBJ1-5,13,TGTGCCAGCAGCCCGGGGCAGAATCAGCCCCAGCATTTT,CASSPGQNQPQHF
.,TRBV29-1,.,TRBJ2-1,13,TGCAGCGTTAACTGGGTCGGAATCAATGAGCAGTTCTTC,CSVNWVGINEQFF
.,TRBV12-3/TRBV12-4,.,TRBJ2-4,13,TGTGCCAGCAGTTTCCGGGCCGCAAACATTCAGTACTTC,CASSFRAANIQYF
TRBD2,TRBV24-1,few,TRBJ2-1,15,TGTGCCACCAGTGACGCTAGCGGGAGAGTTAATGAGCAGTTCTTC,CATSDASGRVNEQFF
TRBD2,TRBV12-3/TRBV12-4,.,TRBJ2-7,15,TGTGCCAGCAGCCCCTTACTAGCGGGGGAGGGTGAGCAGTACTTC,CASSPLLAGEGEQYF
.,TRBV5-1,few,TRBJ1-1,13,TGCGCCAGCAGGATGGGGCCGTACACTGAAGCTTTCTTT,CASRMGPYTEAFF
TRBD2,TRBV5-1,few,TRBJ2-7,14,TGCGCCAGCAGCCGGGAGGGGACAAACTACGAGCAGTACTTC,CASSREGTNYEQYF
.,TRBV29-1,.,TRBJ1-1,11,TGCAGCGTGTTCAAGGGGTCTGAAGCTTTCTTT,CSVFKGSEAFF
.,TRBV7-8,few,TRBJ2-3,18,TGTGCCAGCAGCTTAAGAGATGGGCCGGGACTCACAACAGATACGCAGTATTTT,CASSLRDGPGLTTDTQYF
.,TRBV6-1,few,TRBJ1-5,15,TGTGCCAGCAGTGTATCTTCCGGGCTCAATCAGCCCCAGCATTTT,CASSVSSGLNQPQHF
TRBD2,TRBV6-5,.,TRBJ2-7,15,TGTGCCAGCAGAACAGCGGGGTTGCACTCCTACGAGCAGTACTTC,CASRTAGLHSYEQYF
.,TRBV7-2,.,TRBJ2-5,13,TGTGCAAGCAGCCTGGATAGTGCGGAGACCCAGTACTTC,CASSLDSAETQYF
TRBD1,TRBV29-1,many,TRBJ1-2,14,TGCAGCATTCGAACAGGGGCTGCCTACTATGGCTACACCTTC,CSIRTGAAYYGYTF